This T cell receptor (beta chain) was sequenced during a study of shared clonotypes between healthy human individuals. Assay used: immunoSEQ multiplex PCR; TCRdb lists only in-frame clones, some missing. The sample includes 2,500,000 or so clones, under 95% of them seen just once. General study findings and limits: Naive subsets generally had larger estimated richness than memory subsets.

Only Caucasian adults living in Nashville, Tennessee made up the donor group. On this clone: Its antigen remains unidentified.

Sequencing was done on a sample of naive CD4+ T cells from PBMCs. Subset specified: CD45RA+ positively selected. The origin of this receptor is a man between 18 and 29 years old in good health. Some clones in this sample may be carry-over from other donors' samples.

This CDR3 reads CASSFNTGGEKLFF. Written as DNA, the CDR3 is TGTGCCAGCAGCTTTAACACAGGGGGCGAAAAACTGTTTTTT. The chain joins TRBV7-8 to TRBJ1-4, with TRBD1 matching over 9 bases. The CDR3 length is 14 residues. CDR1 and CDR2 from the germline V gene are SGHVS and FQNEAQ. Trimming removed 3 bases from V and 8 bases from J; junction bases left unmatched: 4.